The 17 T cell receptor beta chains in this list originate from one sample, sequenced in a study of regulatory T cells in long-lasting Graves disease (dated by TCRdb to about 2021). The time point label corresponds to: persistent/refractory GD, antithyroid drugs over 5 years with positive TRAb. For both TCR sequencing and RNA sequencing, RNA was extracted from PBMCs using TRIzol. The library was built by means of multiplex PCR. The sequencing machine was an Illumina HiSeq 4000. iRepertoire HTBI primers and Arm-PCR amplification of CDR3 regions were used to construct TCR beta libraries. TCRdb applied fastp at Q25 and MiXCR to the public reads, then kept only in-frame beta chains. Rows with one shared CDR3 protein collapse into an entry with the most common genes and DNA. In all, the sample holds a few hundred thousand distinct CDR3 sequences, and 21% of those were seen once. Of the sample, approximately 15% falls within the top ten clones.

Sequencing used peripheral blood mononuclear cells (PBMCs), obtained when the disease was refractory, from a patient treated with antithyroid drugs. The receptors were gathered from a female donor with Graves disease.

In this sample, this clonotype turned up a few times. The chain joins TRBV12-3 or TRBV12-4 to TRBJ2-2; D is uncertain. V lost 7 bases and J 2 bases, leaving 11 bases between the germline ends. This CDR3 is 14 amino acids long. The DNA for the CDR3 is TGTGCCAGCACTTCTAGTGCAAACACCGGGGAGCTGTTTTTT. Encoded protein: CASTSSANTGELFF.

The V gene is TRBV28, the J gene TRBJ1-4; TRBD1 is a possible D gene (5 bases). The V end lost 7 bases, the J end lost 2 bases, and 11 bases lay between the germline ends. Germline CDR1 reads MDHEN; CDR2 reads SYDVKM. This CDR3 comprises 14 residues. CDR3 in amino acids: CASISGGTNEKLFF. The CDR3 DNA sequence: TGTGCCAGCATCAGCGGGGGTACTAATGAAAAACTGTTTTTT.

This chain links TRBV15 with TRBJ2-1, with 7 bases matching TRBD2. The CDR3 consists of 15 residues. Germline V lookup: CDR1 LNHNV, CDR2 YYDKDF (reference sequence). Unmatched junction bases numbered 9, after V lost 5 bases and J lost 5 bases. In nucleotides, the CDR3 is TGTGCCACCAGCCGTGGACTAGTGGGTAACAATGAGCAGTTCTTC. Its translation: CATSRGLVGNNEQFF.

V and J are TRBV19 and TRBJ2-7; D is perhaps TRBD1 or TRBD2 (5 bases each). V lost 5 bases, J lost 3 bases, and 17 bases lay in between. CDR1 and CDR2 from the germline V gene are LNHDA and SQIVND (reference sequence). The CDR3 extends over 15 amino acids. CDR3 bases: TGTGCCAGTAGTTCCGCCGGGACGGACTTCTACGAGCAGTACTTC. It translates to CASSSAGTDFYEQYF.

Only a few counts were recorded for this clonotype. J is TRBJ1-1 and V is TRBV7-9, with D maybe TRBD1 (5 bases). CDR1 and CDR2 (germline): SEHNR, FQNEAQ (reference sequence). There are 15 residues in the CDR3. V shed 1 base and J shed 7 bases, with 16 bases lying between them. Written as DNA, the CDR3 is TGTGCCAGCAGCTTAGGAGGGGTAGTACGCAATGAAGCTTTCTTT. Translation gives CASSLGGVVRNEAFF.

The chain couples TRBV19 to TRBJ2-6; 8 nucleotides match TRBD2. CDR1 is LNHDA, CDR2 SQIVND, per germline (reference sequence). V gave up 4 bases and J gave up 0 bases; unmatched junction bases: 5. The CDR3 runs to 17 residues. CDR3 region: CASSTGGGLSGANVLTF. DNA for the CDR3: TGTGCCAGTAGTACCGGGGGGGGACTCTCTGGGGCCAACGTCCTGACTTTC.

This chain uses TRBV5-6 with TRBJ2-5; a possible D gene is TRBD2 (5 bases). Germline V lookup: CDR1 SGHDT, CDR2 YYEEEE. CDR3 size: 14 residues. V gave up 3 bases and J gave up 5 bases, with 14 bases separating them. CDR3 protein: CASSSPSGGETQYF. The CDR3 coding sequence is TGTGCCAGCAGCTCTCCTAGTGGCGGGGAGACCCAGTACTTC.

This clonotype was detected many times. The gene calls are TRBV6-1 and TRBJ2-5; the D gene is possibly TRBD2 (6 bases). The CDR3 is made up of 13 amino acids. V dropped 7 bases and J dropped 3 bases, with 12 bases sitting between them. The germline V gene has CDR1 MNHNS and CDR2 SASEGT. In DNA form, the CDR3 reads TGTGCCAGCACTCGGGAGCTGGAAGAGACCCAGTACTTC. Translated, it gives CASTRELEETQYF.

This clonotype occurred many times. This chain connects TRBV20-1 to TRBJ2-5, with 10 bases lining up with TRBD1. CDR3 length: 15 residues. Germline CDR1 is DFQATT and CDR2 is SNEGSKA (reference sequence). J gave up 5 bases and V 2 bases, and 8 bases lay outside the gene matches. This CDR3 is CSARKGTGEWETQYF. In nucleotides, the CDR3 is TGCAGTGCTAGAAAAGGGACAGGGGAATGGGAGACCCAGTACTTC.

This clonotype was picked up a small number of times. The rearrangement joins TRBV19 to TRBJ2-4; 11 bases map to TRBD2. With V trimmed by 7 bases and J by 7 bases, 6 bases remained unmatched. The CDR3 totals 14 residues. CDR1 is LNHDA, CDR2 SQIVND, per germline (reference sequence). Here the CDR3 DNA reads TGTGCCAGTAACCCTAGCGGGAGGTCCAACATTCAGTACTTC. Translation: CASNPSGRSNIQYF.

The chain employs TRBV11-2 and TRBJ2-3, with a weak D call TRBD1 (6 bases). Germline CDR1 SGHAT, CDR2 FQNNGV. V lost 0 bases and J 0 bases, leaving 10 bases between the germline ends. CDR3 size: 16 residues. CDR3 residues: CASSLEQGSSTDTQYF. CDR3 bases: TGTGCCAGCAGCTTAGAACAGGGTTCTAGCACAGATACGCAGTATTTT.

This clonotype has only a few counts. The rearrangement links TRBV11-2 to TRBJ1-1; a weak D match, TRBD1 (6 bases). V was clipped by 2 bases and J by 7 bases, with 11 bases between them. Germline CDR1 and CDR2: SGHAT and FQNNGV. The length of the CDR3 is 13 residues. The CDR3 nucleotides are TGTGCCAGCAGCTTACCGAACAGGGTTGAAGCTTTCTTT. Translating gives CASSLPNRVEAFF. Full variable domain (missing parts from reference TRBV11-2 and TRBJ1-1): EAGVAQSPRYKIIEKRQSVAFWCNPISGHATLYWYQQILGQGPKLLIQFQNNGVVDDSQLPKDRFSAERLKGVDSTLKIQPAKLEDSAVYLCASSLPNRVEAFFGQGTRLTVV.

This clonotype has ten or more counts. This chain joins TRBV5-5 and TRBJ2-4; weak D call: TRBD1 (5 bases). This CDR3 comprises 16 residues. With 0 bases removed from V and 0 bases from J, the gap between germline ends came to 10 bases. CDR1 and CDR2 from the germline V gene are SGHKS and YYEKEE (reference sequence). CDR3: CASSLEQGSAKNIQYF. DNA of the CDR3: TGTGCCAGCAGCTTGGAGCAGGGTTCAGCCAAAAACATTCAGTACTTC.

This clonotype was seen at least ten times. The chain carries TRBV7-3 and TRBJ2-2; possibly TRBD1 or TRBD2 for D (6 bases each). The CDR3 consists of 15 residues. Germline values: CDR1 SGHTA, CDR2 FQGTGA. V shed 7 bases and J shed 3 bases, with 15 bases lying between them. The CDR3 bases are TGTGCCAGCACCCTTGGGGGGCGTGACACCGGGGAGCTGTTTTTT. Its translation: CASTLGGRDTGELFF. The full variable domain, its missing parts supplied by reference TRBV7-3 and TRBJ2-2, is GAGVSQTPSNKVTEKGKYVELRCDPISGHTALYWYRQSLGQGPEFLIYFQGTGAADDSGLPNDRFFAVRPEGSVSTLKIQRTERGDSAVYLCASTLGGRDTGELFFGEGSRLTVL.

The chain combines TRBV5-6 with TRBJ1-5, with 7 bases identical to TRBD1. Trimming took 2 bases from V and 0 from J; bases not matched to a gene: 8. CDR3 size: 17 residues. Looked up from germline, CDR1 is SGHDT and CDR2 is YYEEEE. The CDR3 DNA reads TGTGCCAGCAGCTTCGGGGGCAGGGGGTATAGCAATCAGCCCCAGCATTTT. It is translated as CASSFGGRGYSNQPQHF.

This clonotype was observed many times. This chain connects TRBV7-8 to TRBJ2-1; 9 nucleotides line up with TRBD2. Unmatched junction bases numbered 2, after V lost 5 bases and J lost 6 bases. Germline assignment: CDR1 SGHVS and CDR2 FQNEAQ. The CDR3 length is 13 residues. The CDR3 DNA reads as TGTGCCAGCAGCGTGGGACTAGCCAATGAGCAGTTCTTC. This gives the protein CASSVGLANEQFF. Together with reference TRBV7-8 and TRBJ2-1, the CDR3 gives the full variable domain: GAGVSQSPRYKVAKRGQDVALRCDPISGHVSLFWYQQALGQGPEFLTYFQNEAQLDKSGLPSDRFFAERPEGSVSTLKIQRTQQEDSAVYLCASSVGLANEQFFGPGTRLTVL.

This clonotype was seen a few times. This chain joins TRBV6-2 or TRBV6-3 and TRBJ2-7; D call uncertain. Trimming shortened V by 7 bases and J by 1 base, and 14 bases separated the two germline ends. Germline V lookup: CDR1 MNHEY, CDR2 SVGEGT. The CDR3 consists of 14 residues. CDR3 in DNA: TGTGCCAGCACCGCCAATTTACAATCCTACGAGCAGTACTTC. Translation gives CASTANLQSYEQYF.